The clone carrying this T cell receptor (beta chain) has at least ten counts. The antigen remains unidentified. The data derive from a study of T-cell reconstitution after alpha-beta-depleted transplantation in children. The study, taken as a whole, reports: Certain patients had high TCRbeta diversity at day 60, and it came from recipient T cells and thymic progenitors that survived.

Germline lookup yields CDR1 LGHDT and CDR2 YNNKEL (reference sequence). V dropped 1 base and J dropped 4 bases, with 14 bases sitting between them. The CDR3 sequence is 16 residues long. TCRbeta library construction was performed incorporating unique molecular identifiers. TCRdb analysed the PCR reads with MiXCR anew, one entry per CDR3 protein. This table has hundreds of thousands of distinct CDR3 sequences, over 9.5% appearing once. The starting material was PBMCs, obtained before TCRalphabeta/CD19-depleted stem cell transplant. This chain links TRBV3-1 with TRBJ2-1, with TRBD2 as a possible D gene (6 bases). This receptor was taken from a child aged 2 to 15 with inherited bone marrow failure, due to receive a stem cell transplant. In nucleotides, the CDR3 is TGTGCCAGCAGCCAAGTTTGGAGGGAGATATACAATGAGCAGTTCTTC. Its protein product is CASSQVWREIYNEQFF.